The sequence of this T cell receptor beta chain was determined in a study of blood T cells in healthy people across ages (dated by TCRdb to the mid-2010s). For context, the study as a whole: In model experiments, template switching captured roughly one uniquely barcoded TCR beta cDNA molecule for every two T cells. To track age-related changes in TCR beta repertoire diversity, the study relied on deep sequencing normalized with unique cDNA molecular identifiers. Donors were grouped into four age groups: young (average roughly 17 years), middle-aged (less than 40), aged (around 62) and long-lived (around 82). Using the same blood draw, the study looked at two additional independent replicas of 1 million unique cDNA reads for two donors, one aged 18 to 30 and the other aged 80 or older.

The approximately 41 donors, aged roughly 6 to 95 years, were systemically healthy Caucasian individuals from Russia. Around 10 milliliters of peripheral blood were drawn from each donor into EDTA-treated Vacutainer tubes. Ficoll-Paque density-gradient centrifugation was used to isolate PBMCs, with at least 6.5 million per sample. Total RNA, at least 6 micrograms per sample, was extracted from PBMCs with Trizol reagent. The percentages of naive CD45RAhigh/CD27high T cells were determined by flow cytometry on a PBMC aliquot from every donor. Receptor amplification or capture employed 5' RACE. The reads were generated on an Illumina HiSeq 2500. The second PCR ran for about 7 to 11 cycles and used a J-beta primer mix along with a sample-barcoded 5' primer. A unique molecular identifier was introduced onto each TCR beta cDNA molecule by a template-switch 5' adaptor carrying 12 random nucleotides. At least 2.5 million CDR3-containing paired-end reads were obtained from each sample. All of the RNA was converted into first-strand cDNA using the Mint cDNA synthesis kit, with a TRBC-specific oligonucleotide serving as the primer. All cDNA was treated with uracil-DNA glycosylase and then went through a first 18-cycle PCR with the universal primers M1SS and BC2_uni_R. The source study handled its data this way. Each sample was normalized by randomly selecting 1 million high-quality reads, each carrying a distinct molecular identifier. Reads sharing molecular identifiers were discarded rather than binned into consensus sequences. CDR3 identification, clonotype clustering and error correction used MiTCR with a Q25 quality threshold and the strictest error-elimination algorithm. A nonparametric unseen species model with Euler transformation was used to estimate a lower bound on total TCR beta diversity. Starting from the raw public reads, TCRdb applied fastp trimming at Q25, assembled clones with MiXCR and retained in-frame beta chains. Each CDR3 protein appears once, grouped with its most common genes and DNA. The V and J calls were not made by the authors but by TCRdb's processing. Within this sample are 540,000 or so distinct CDR3 sequences, with less than 25% of them counted one time only. The top ten hold 8.7% of the sample.

The paper's findings and limits, for the study overall: Compared with the aged group, the long-lived group had more naive CD4+ T cells, fewer expanded clones and increased TCR diversity, suggesting age selection. Bulk unsorted PBMC profiling prevented conclusive comparison of naive and antigen-experienced compartments. Estimates of total diversity from one million sequenced T cells were regarded as lower bounds and underestimates. The percentage of naive T cells measured by flow cytometry correlated strongly with observed TCR beta diversity. Because donor CMV infection status was unknown, age-related changes in expanded clonotypes were potentially confounded. Observed TCR beta diversity per million T cells fell roughly linearly with age, and a significant reduction was already apparent by age about 36.

Regarding this clonotype: The target of this receptor is not known. No per-base quality is available; no much larger clone lies one base away.

The same sample was also studied in work on T cells of mothers and their children. The second publication reports: Nine systemically healthy Caucasian individuals, comprising three mothers and their six children, were included as donors. cDNA synthesis consumed the entire amount of extracted RNA, loaded at roughly 1.5 ug RNA in each 15 ul reaction. In the second PCR, sample barcodes and 2-4 random nucleotides were introduced via the M1S primer. Over 8.5 million TCR beta CDR3 reads came from each mother, compared with approximately 3 million reads from each child. Thymic selection similarly shapes TCR recombination output in related and unrelated pairs, with minor effect from inherited differences. Related mother-child pairs always showed normalized repertoire overlap that was slightly higher than in unrelated mother-child pairs, though the difference was never significant. Persistent microchimeric T cell clones were not detected, at a sensitivity of approximately 98 clones per million clonotypes. The study used deep NGS to compare TCR beta repertoires of mothers and children, seeking features distinguishing related mother-child pairs from unrelated individuals. On average, the children were around 11 +/- 4 years old, while the mothers were roughly 40 +/- 4 years old. After adapters were ligated using NEBNext reagents, the libraries underwent 100+100 nt paired-end sequencing on an Illumina HiSeq 2000. To prevent cross-contamination, the mother and child libraries were prepared one month apart and sequenced in separate runs. For each donor, somewhere between roughly 450,000 and 2,100,000 distinct TCR beta clonotypes were identified. Naive TCR beta clonotypes were estimated from low-frequency clonotypes matched to each donor's FACS-determined naive share, without sorting.

This TCR came from a boy between 10 and 17 years old in good health. The sequenced sample consisted of blood.

The DNA reads as follows: TGCGCCAGCAGCCAAGATGGTTTGGGTGGAGATACGCAGTATTTT. Its translation is CASSQDGLGGDTQYF. The chain employs TRBV4-3 and TRBJ2-3, with no D gene named confidently. Via the germline V gene, CDR1 is LGHNA and CDR2 YSLEER. V is clipped by 0 bases and J by 5 bases, and the sequence between their germline boundaries is 12 bases long. The CDR3 covers 15 residues, taking in both the cysteine and the phenylalanine. CDR3 DNA only is kept here, 45 bases in frame from base 1.